Presented here are 14 T cell receptor beta chains from one specimen sequenced in a study of blood T cell repertoires in COVID-19. TCRdb keeps only in-frame clones here, not all; method: immunoSEQ multiplex PCR. The data contain nearly 200,000 clones, more than 65% of them singletons. Sequenced material: PBMCs or T cells enriched from blood (not recorded which). Source of these receptors: a man aged 40-55 years who had recovered from COVID-19.

This clone was seen a handful of times. The V call is TRBV10-3, the J call TRBJ1-5, with TRBD1 matching 8 bases. The CDR3 has 17 residues. The germline V gene has CDR1 ENHRY and CDR2 SYGVKD. J lost 4 bases, V lost 2 bases, and 10 bases had no gene match. CDR3 DNA sequence: TGTGCCATCAGTGAGACAGGGGGGCGAACGGGAAATCAGCCCCAGCATTTT. It yields the protein CAISETGGRTGNQPQHF.

This chain joins TRBV5-1 and TRBJ2-7; TRBD1 aligns across 10 bases. The trim removed 1 base at V and 0 bases at J, leaving 10 bases unmatched. The CDR3 consists of 18 residues. Germline lookup yields CDR1 SGHRS and CDR2 YFSETQ. This CDR3 reads CASSLRPGTGDSSYEQYF. The CDR3 DNA sequence: TGCGCCAGCAGCTTGCGTCCCGGGACAGGGGACAGCTCCTACGAGCAGTACTTC.

The V call is TRBV5-1, the J call TRBJ2-1, with 9 bases aligning to TRBD2. Germline trimming cut 5 bases from V and 9 bases from J; bases unmatched to any gene: 15. There are 16 residues in the CDR3. Germline loops: CDR1 SGHRS, CDR2 YFSETQ. This chain's CDR3 is CASSQGLATQGTEQFF. The CDR3 bases are TGCGCCAGCAGTCAAGGACTAGCGACTCAGGGGACTGAGCAGTTCTTC.

This chain joins TRBV27 and TRBJ2-1; TRBD2 matches 12 bases. The junction had 2 bases not matched to a gene; V was cut back by 2 bases and J by 3 bases. Germline CDR1 and CDR2: MNHEY and SMNVEV (reference sequence). The CDR3 is made up of 16 amino acids. The CDR3, as DNA: TGTGCCAGCAGTTTAACTAGCGGGGGGTACTACAATGAGCAGTTCTTC. It yields the protein CASSLTSGGYYNEQFF.

The CDR3 is CASTLKGTGGARGSYGYTF. CDR3 nucleotides: TGTGCCAGCACTCTTAAAGGGACAGGGGGCGCTAGGGGATCCTATGGCTACACCTTC. The rearrangement links TRBV27 to TRBJ1-2; 12 nucleotides agree with TRBD1. This CDR3 region has 19 residues. CDR1 and CDR2 (germline): MNHEY, SMNVEV (reference sequence). V lost 7 bases and J lost 4; bases outside the gene matches: 19.

The CDR3 loop reads CASSQAWRQGPPYVEQFF. The CDR3, as DNA: TGCGCCAGCAGCCAAGCTTGGCGGCAGGGCCCCCCGTACGTAGAGCAGTTCTTC. The rearrangement uses TRBV4-3 and TRBJ2-1, with D tentatively TRBD1 (5 bases). The CDR3 consists of 18 residues. V was cut by 1 base and J by 10 bases, with 26 bases left in between. Germline CDR1 is LGHNA and CDR2 is YSLEER.

V gene TRBV30 combines with J gene TRBJ1-1, with D maybe TRBD1 (5 bases). V was trimmed by 2 bases and J by 5 bases, leaving 12 bases between them. The CDR3 runs 13 residues. Germline CDR1 and CDR2: GTSNPN and SVGIG (reference sequence). CDR3 loop: CAWSPKGKTEAFF. The CDR3 coding sequence is TGTGCCTGGAGTCCTAAGGGGAAAACTGAAGCTTTCTTT.

The chain carries TRBV7-2 and TRBJ2-7, with 8 bases fitting TRBD2. Germline V gives CDR1 SGHTA, CDR2 FQGNSA. J gave up 2 bases and V 6 bases, and 9 bases lay outside the gene matches. This CDR3 is built from 15 residues. CDR3 DNA: TGTGCCAGCAGACCCGGGGGGGCGGGCGCCTACGAGCAGTACTTC. It codes for CASRPGGAGAYEQYF.

The rearrangement joins TRBV6-5 to TRBJ1-2, with D unclear. The length of the CDR3 is 14 residues. Germline CDR1 reads MNHEY; CDR2 reads SVGAGI. V was shortened by 10 bases and J by 7 bases, with 22 bases between the two germline ends. The CDR3 region is CATSPLGVVSGYTF. The CDR3 region has the DNA TGTGCCACGTCTCCTCTTGGAGTAGTTAGTGGCTACACCTTC.

The chain combines TRBV6-6 with TRBJ1-1; 12 nucleotides align to TRBD1. J lost 10 bases, V lost 6 bases, and 12 bases had no gene match. Per germline, CDR1 MNHNY and CDR2 SVGAGI (reference sequence). This CDR3 contains 15 residues. The CDR3 is CASSPGQGALGGAFF. For the CDR3, the DNA is TGTGCCAGCAGCCCGGGACAGGGGGCGTTGGGGGGAGCTTTCTTT.

The rearrangement links TRBV19 to TRBJ2-2; D not resolved. The germline V gene has CDR1 LNHDA and CDR2 SQIVND (reference sequence). This CDR3 spans 13 amino acids. Trimming stripped 5 bases from V and 2 bases from J, with 6 bases between. CDR3 coding DNA: TGTGCCAGTAGTGAGCATAACACCGGGGAGCTGTTTTTT. Protein: CASSEHNTGELFF.

This chain connects TRBV19 to TRBJ2-5; 9 nucleotides agree with TRBD2. In germline, CDR1 is LNHDA, CDR2 SQIVND (reference sequence). V was clipped by 4 bases and J by 7 bases; unmatched bases: 7. The CDR3 extends over 14 amino acids. The CDR3 region is CASSNDGTSPTQYF. Here the CDR3 DNA reads TGTGCCAGTAGTAATGACGGGACTAGCCCGACCCAGTACTTC.

The chain is built from TRBV18 and TRBJ1-1; 7 nucleotides match TRBD1. With 3 bases clipped from V and 1 base from J, the junction kept 5 bases outside the gene matches. This CDR3 region has 15 residues. Germline V gives CDR1 KGHSH, CDR2 LQKENI. This CDR3 reads CASSPKQGRNTEAFF. The CDR3 nucleotides are TGTGCCAGCTCACCGAAACAGGGGAGGAACACTGAAGCTTTCTTT. Variable domain in full (rest from reference TRBV18 and TRBJ1-1): NAGVMQNPRHLVRRRGQEARLRCSPMKGHSHVYWYRQLPEEGLKFMVYLQKENIIDESGMPKERFSAEFPKEGPSILRIQQVVRGDSAAYFCASSPKQGRNTEAFFGQGTRLTVV.

This clone was observed once. The chain recombines TRBV5-6 with TRBJ2-7, with 7 positions matching TRBD1. The germline CDR1 and CDR2 sequences are SGHDT and YYEEEE. V shed 0 bases, J shed 2 bases, and the junction held 2 bases outside the gene matches. This CDR3 has 14 amino acids. In nucleotides, the CDR3 is TGTGCCAGCAGCTTGGGGCAGGGGGCCTACGAGCAGTACTTC. It translates to CASSLGQGAYEQYF.